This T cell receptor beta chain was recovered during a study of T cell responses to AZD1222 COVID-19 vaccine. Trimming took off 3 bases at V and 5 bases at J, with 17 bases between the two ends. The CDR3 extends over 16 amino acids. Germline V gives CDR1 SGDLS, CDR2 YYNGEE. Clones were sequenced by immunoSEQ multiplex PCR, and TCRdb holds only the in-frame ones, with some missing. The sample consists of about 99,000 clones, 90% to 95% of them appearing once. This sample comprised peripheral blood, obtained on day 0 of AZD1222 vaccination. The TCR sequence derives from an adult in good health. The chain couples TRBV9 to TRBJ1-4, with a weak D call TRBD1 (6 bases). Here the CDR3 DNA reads TGTGCCAGCAGCGATGGCCCCGGGACACAGAATGAAAAACTGTTTTTT. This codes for CASSDGPGTQNEKLFF.